A single sample is the source of the 5 T cell receptor beta chains below, sequenced in a study of tissue T cells after allogeneic stem cell transplantation. Produced via immunoSEQ multiplex PCR; TCRdb's table is partial and in-frame only. The sample yields about 43,000 clones, 80% to 95% seen once. The input for sequencing was blood, taken before transplantation. Receptors originate from a woman aged 40 to 75 who later had graft-versus-host disease after an allogeneic stem cell transplant.

The chain recombines TRBV28 with TRBJ1-1; possibly TRBD1 for D (6 bases). Between the trimmed V and J ends, which lost 3 bases and 0 bases, there was a span of 8 bases. This CDR3 has 14 amino acids. CDR1 and CDR2 (germline): MDHEN, SYDVKM. The CDR3 spells CASSLTGLNTEAFF. For the CDR3, the DNA is TGTGCCAGCAGTTTGACAGGACTGAACACTGAAGCTTTCTTT.

This clone was recorded a few times. The V gene is TRBV28, the J gene TRBJ2-7, with TRBD2 identical over 8 bases. V was clipped by 6 bases and J by 0 bases; unmatched bases: 7. Germline loops: CDR1 MDHEN, CDR2 SYDVKM. This CDR3 has 15 residues. The CDR3 DNA reads as TGTGCCAGCAGACGTCAGCGGGAGTTCTCCTACGAGCAGTACTTC. Protein sequence: CASRRQREFSYEQYF.

The chain is built from TRBV25-1 and TRBJ1-6; D unresolved. CDR1 MGHDK and CDR2 SYGVNS come from the germline V gene. The V end lost 2 bases, the J end lost 8 bases, and 7 bases lay between the germline ends. The CDR3 is made up of 13 amino acids. CDR3 nucleotide sequence: TGTGCCAGCAGTGAACAGTGGGATTCACCCCTCCACTTT. This gives the protein CASSEQWDSPLHF. Together with reference TRBV25-1 and TRBJ1-6, the CDR3 gives the full variable domain: EADIYQTPRYLVIGTGKKITLECSQTMGHDKMYWYQQDPGMELHLIHYSYGVNSTEKGDLSSESTVSRIRTEHFPLTLESARPSHTSQYLCASSEQWDSPLHFGNGTRLTVT.

This clone was seen a single time. The CDR3: CASWLDRLATNEKLFF. The CDR3 DNA is TGTGCCAGCTGGTTGGACAGACTTGCAACTAATGAAAAACTGTTTTTT. The rearrangement joins TRBV3-1 (or the pseudogene TRBV3-2) to TRBJ1-4; tentatively, D is TRBD1 (6 bases). Trimming shortened V by 8 bases and J by 0 bases, and 16 bases separated the two germline ends. The germline V gene encodes CDR1 LGHDT and CDR2 YNNKEL (reference sequence). The CDR3 covers 16 residues.

The chain has TRBV4-3 and TRBJ1-1; D is ambiguous. Trimming shortened V by 0 bases and J by 5 bases, and 7 bases separated the two germline ends. Germline V gene lookup returns CDR1 LGHNA and CDR2 YSLEER. This CDR3 spans 13 amino acids. The CDR3 reads CASSQEVRTEAFF. The CDR3 DNA is TGCGCCAGCAGCCAAGAGGTCCGGACTGAAGCTTTCTTT.